The TCR beta chain described here comes from a study of CD8 T cells in Susac syndrome. Points from the study as a whole: The TCR sequencing and HLA analysis in the study involved a relatively small number of individuals, as the study acknowledged.

RNA totalling about 0.45 to 1 ug underwent reverse transcription with random hexamers. The TCR beta CDR3 was amplified by immunoSEQ multiplex PCR across 54 Vbeta, 13 Jbeta. TCRdb passed the immunoSEQ multiplex PCR reads through MiXCR, listing each CDR3 protein once. The repertoire holds 200,000 to 300,000 distinct CDR3 sequences, with about 93% as singletons. This CDR3 has 14 amino acids. J lost 6 bases, V lost 4 bases, and 4 bases had no gene match. Per the germline V gene, CDR1 is SGHRS and CDR2 is YFSETQ. Peripheral blood CD8+ and CD4+ T cells were profiled by TCR beta sequencing. The authors negatively isolated CD8+ and CD4+ T cells and FACS-enriched TEMRA cells. Details on this clonotype: Antigen: not known.

This TCR came from a human donor with multiple sclerosis. Input material: CD4+ T cells from PBMCs. V and J are TRBV5-1 and TRBJ2-2; TRBD1 agrees at 9 bases. DNA of the CDR3: TGCGCCAGCAGCCGGGACAGGGATGCCGGGGAGCTGTTTTTT. This translates into CASSRDRDAGELFF.